The clone carrying this TCR beta chain was seen a handful of times. The antigen is unknown. The CDR3 consists of 15 residues. CDR1 and CDR2 (germline): SGHRS, YFSETQ. V lost 0 bases, J lost 2 bases, and 11 bases lay in between. Isolated RNA was reverse transcribed in full, so expressed TCRB transcripts were sequenced. TCRdb's copy holds only in-frame clones and misses some; the assay was immunoSEQ multiplex PCR. The table shows 300,000 to 350,000 clones, with roughly 12% occurring only once. Sorting that relied on CD45RO/CCR7/CD25/CD127/CD95/CD27 yielded CD4+ naive, central memory, regulatory and stem cell-like memory cells. The data belong to a study of beta chain features in type 1 diabetes. On the study more broadly: Researchers looked at fewer than 120,000,000 sorted cells across all samples. Study-wide points: Across all four CD4+ subsets, people with type 1 diabetes showed modestly shorter TCRB CDR3s.

The origin of this receptor is a woman younger than 30 with type 1 diabetes. The rearrangement uses TRBV5-1 and TRBJ1-2; D unresolved. The sequenced material came from naive CD4+ T cells from blood. CDR3 bases: TGCGCCAGCAGCTTGGACCATAGAGGCAACTATGGCTACACCTTC. Translated, it gives CASSLDHRGNYGYTF.